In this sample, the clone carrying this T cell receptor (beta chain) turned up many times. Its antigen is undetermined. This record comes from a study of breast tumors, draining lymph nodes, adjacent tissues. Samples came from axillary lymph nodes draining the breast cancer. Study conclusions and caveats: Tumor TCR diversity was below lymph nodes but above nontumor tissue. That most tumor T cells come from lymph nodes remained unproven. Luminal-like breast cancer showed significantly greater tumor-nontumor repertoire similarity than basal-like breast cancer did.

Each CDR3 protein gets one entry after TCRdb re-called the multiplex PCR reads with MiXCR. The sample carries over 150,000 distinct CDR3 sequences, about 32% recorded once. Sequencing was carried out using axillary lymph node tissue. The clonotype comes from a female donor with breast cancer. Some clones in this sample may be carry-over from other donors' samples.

The CDR3 is CASSQFTGTGIENYEQYF. In nucleotides, the CDR3 is TGCGCCAGCAGCCAGTTCACCGGGACAGGCATTGAAAACTACGAGCAGTACTTC. The chain has TRBV4-1 and TRBJ2-7, with TRBD1 matching over 8 bases. Germline assignment: CDR1 MGHRA and CDR2 YSYEKL. Germline trimming cut 3 bases from V and 3 bases from J; bases unmatched to any gene: 16. This CDR3 contains 18 residues.